This T cell receptor beta chain was profiled in a study of molecular identifiers for immune sequencing clone quantification. With listed TCR primers and previously described methods, bulk TCR libraries were prepared. MiXCR, run by TCRdb on the PCR reads, gives a single entry per CDR3 protein. The sample lists under 100,000 distinct CDR3 sequences, around 27% occurring once. Notes on this clonotype: A much more abundant neighbour one base away suggests this may be a read error.

Germline CDR1 reads KGHDR; CDR2 reads SFDVKD. This CDR3 is 18 amino acids long. This TCR came from a human donor in good health. Some libraries in this study had Jurkat cell RNA spiked in. Material for sequencing was naive CD8+ T cells from blood, with Jurkat cell RNA spiked in. Subset: FACS-sorted CD8+CD4-CCR7+CD45RA+ naive T cells. The rearrangement links TRBV24-1 to TRBJ2-2; D might be TRBD2 (5 bases). CDR3 bases: TGTGCCACCCGTGACTCCCGGGGTGTTGCGGCAAACACCGGGGAGCTGTTTTTT. Translating it yields CATRDSRGVAANTGELFF.